The 27 T cell receptor beta chains below all came from one sample that was sequenced in a study of T cell responses to AZD1222 COVID-19 vaccine. Repertoires were generated with immunoSEQ multiplex PCR, while TCRdb's copy carries only in-frame clones and drops some. The sample holds over 150,000 clones, roughly 92% seen once. The sequencing used peripheral blood, collected on day 0 of AZD1222 vaccination. The source of these receptors is an adult in good health.

The CDR3 loop reads CASSFYPGDQPQHF. Written as DNA, the CDR3 is TGCGCCAGCAGCTTCTATCCAGGGGATCAGCCCCAGCATTTT. V is TRBV5-1 and J is TRBJ1-5; D is possibly TRBD1 (6 bases). Trimming stripped 2 bases from V and 5 bases from J, with 11 bases between. This CDR3 spans 14 amino acids. The germline CDR1 and CDR2 sequences are SGHRS and YFSETQ.

The chain couples TRBV6-6 to TRBJ2-2; TRBD2 might be the D (5 bases). Trimming shortened V by 0 bases and J by 8 bases, and 13 bases separated the two germline ends. The germline gives CDR1 MNHNY, CDR2 SVGAGI (reference sequence). This CDR3 is 15 amino acids long. CDR3 sequence (DNA): TGTGCCAGCAGTTACTCACCTAGCCTAGATGGGGAGCTGTTTTTT. This gives the protein CASSYSPSLDGELFF.

The chain carries TRBV27 and TRBJ2-1; TRBD2 matches 14 bases. Losses at the gene ends were 5 bases for V and 7 bases for J; bases not matched to a gene: 7. Germline V gives CDR1 MNHEY, CDR2 SMNVEV (reference sequence). CDR3 size: 16 residues. The CDR3 here is CASSPRLAGGQNEQFF. In DNA form, the CDR3 reads TGTGCCAGCAGTCCGCGACTAGCGGGGGGGCAAAATGAGCAGTTCTTC.

The chain uses TRBV5-4 and TRBJ1-2; 12 nucleotides match TRBD1. V shed 7 bases and J 6 bases; nucleotides not matched to a gene: 16. The CDR3 contains 17 residues. Germline V gene sequence: CDR1 SGHNT, CDR2 YYREEE (reference sequence). The CDR3 is CASSKPGTGGARHGYTF. The CDR3 DNA is TGTGCCAGCTCGAAACCCGGGACAGGGGGCGCGAGACATGGCTACACCTTC.

This chain connects TRBV28 to TRBJ2-2; TRBD2 aligns across 7 bases. The CDR3 loop spans 16 amino acids. The germline V gene has CDR1 MDHEN and CDR2 SYDVKM. V dropped 6 bases and J dropped 0; count of bases not matched to a gene: 7. In DNA form, the CDR3 reads TGTGCCAGCAGCCTGAGCGGGACTACGAACACCGGGGAGCTGTTTTTT. Translating it yields CASSLSGTTNTGELFF. The whole variable domain, filled in from reference TRBV28 and TRBJ2-2, reads DVKVTQSSRYLVKRTGEKVFLECVQDMDHENMFWYRQDPGLGLRLIYFSYDVKMKEKGDIPEGYSVSREKKERFSLILESASTNQTSMYLCASSLSGTTNTGELFFGEGSRLTVL.

This clone was found once. V and J are TRBV12-3 or TRBV12-4 and TRBJ1-1; weak D call: TRBD1 (6 bases). The V end was cut by 1 base, the J end by 10 bases, with 13 bases between. This CDR3 has 13 amino acids. The CDR3 DNA follows: TGTGCCAGCAGTTTAGAGCAGACAGGTAGAGCTTTCTTT. It is translated as CASSLEQTGRAFF.

The V and J genes are TRBV4-1 and TRBJ2-7; 8 bases map to TRBD2. Germline V gene data show CDR1 as MGHRA and CDR2 as YSYEKL. This CDR3 has 15 amino acids. V dropped 6 bases and J dropped 2; count of bases not matched to a gene: 9. The CDR3 DNA is TGCGCCAGCAGGGGGATAGCGGGAAATACCTACGAGCAGTACTTC. This codes for CASRGIAGNTYEQYF.

The chain uses TRBV28 and TRBJ1-2; D is unclear. The CDR3 is 14 amino acids. Trimming cost V 3 bases and J 2 bases, with 10 bases left between them. Germline V CDR1 and CDR2: MDHEN, SYDVKM. CDR3 in amino acids: CASSFSHLNYGYTF. For the CDR3, the DNA is TGTGCCAGCAGTTTTTCACACTTGAACTATGGCTACACCTTC.

This chain connects TRBV5-4 to TRBJ1-3; TRBD1 is a possible D gene (5 bases). Germline loops: CDR1 SGHNT, CDR2 YYREEE (reference sequence). V was trimmed by 0 bases and J by 0 bases, leaving 16 bases between them. The CDR3 loop spans 18 amino acids. CDR3 in amino acids: CASSLGRDGTFSGNTIYF. The CDR3 DNA follows: TGTGCCAGCAGCTTGGGGCGGGACGGGACTTTCTCTGGAAACACCATATATTTT.

The V call is TRBV5-1, the J call TRBJ2-1; tentatively, D is TRBD2 (6 bases). Germline V CDR1 and CDR2: SGHRS, YFSETQ. The CDR3 is 14 residues long. Trimming cost V 0 bases and J 5 bases, with 9 bases left between them. DNA for the CDR3: TGCGCCAGCAGCTTGGGGCGGGGACACAATGAGCAGTTCTTC. Translating gives CASSLGRGHNEQFF.

This sequence joins TRBV6-5 and TRBJ2-7; 7 bases are shared with TRBD1. Germline values: CDR1 MNHEY, CDR2 SVGAGI. With 8 bases clipped from V and 0 bases from J, the junction kept 4 bases outside the gene matches. This CDR3 is built from 13 residues. CDR3 in amino acids: CASWDSSSYEQYF. CDR3 DNA: TGTGCCAGCTGGGACAGTAGCTCCTACGAGCAGTACTTC.

The V gene is TRBV3-1 (or the pseudogene TRBV3-2), the J gene TRBJ1-2; D is unclear. The V gene lost 1 base and the J gene lost 3 bases, with 9 bases spanning the gap. CDR3 size: 14 residues. The germline V gene encodes CDR1 LGHDT and CDR2 YNNKEL (reference sequence). The CDR3 DNA follows: TGTGCCAGCAGCCAAGTATCTCCCCACTATGGCTACACCTTC. Translating it yields CASSQVSPHYGYTF.

This CDR3 reads CASSPGGRDTQYF. DNA of the CDR3: TGTGCCAGCTCACCAGGGGGCAGAGATACGCAGTATTTT. The rearrangement uses TRBV18 and TRBJ2-3, with D perhaps TRBD1 (6 bases). The CDR3 consists of 13 residues. V lost 2 bases and J lost 5, with 8 bases in between. Germline V gives CDR1 KGHSH, CDR2 LQKENI.

The V call is TRBV30, the J call TRBJ1-1; D is possibly TRBD1 (5 bases). Germline V gene data show CDR1 as GTSNPN and CDR2 as SVGIG (reference sequence). Trimming left V 4 bases short and J 0 bases short, with 9 bases between. This CDR3 is built from 13 residues. The CDR3 here is CAWMGQVNTEAFF. The DNA for the CDR3 is TGTGCCTGGATGGGGCAGGTGAACACTGAAGCTTTCTTT.

The chain has TRBV7-9 and TRBJ2-1, with unresolved D. This CDR3 contains 11 residues. V gave up 5 bases and J gave up 4 bases, with 3 bases separating them. The germline V gene encodes CDR1 SEHNR and CDR2 FQNEAQ (reference sequence). The CDR3, as DNA: TGTGCCAGCAGCGTATACAATGAGCAGTTCTTC. Its protein product is CASSVYNEQFF.

This chain joins TRBV2 and TRBJ1-1, with 7 positions matching TRBD1. The ends lost 7 bases at V and 5 bases at J; junction bases unmatched: 7. CDR3 size: 13 residues. Germline CDR1 and CDR2: SNHLY and FYNNEI. CDR3 protein: CASTYRGGTEAFF. The CDR3 DNA follows: TGTGCCAGCACCTACAGGGGAGGGACTGAAGCTTTCTTT.

This rearrangement joins TRBV11-3 to TRBJ2-7; D not certain. The germline V gene has CDR1 SGHNT and CDR2 YENEEA. This CDR3 comprises 14 residues. Trimming pared 4 bases from V and 0 bases from J, leaving 10 bases between. This CDR3 reads CASSSKGNSYEQYF. The CDR3 DNA reads as TGTGCCAGCAGCTCCAAAGGGAACTCCTACGAGCAGTACTTC.

The chain joins TRBV29-1 to TRBJ1-1; D gene uncertain. Trimming cost V 3 bases and J 1 base, with 15 bases left between them. Germline lookup yields CDR1 SQVTM and CDR2 ANQGSEA. This CDR3 has 15 residues. The CDR3 reads CSVDISGGWNTEAFF. DNA of the CDR3: TGCAGCGTTGATATTAGTGGTGGTTGGAACACTGAAGCTTTCTTT.

CDR3 in amino acids: CASSSGVGGLTLNQPQHF. The CDR3, as DNA: TGTGCCAGCAGTTCTGGGGTGGGGGGGCTAACATTGAATCAGCCCCAGCATTTT. The chain is built from TRBV28 and TRBJ1-5; possible D gene TRBD1, 6 bases. The V end was cut by 4 bases, the J end by 4 bases, with 23 bases between. The CDR3 is 18 amino acids. The germline gives CDR1 MDHEN, CDR2 SYDVKM. Full variable domain (remainder filled in from reference TRBV28 and TRBJ1-5): DVKVTQSSRYLVKRTGEKVFLECVQDMDHENMFWYRQDPGLGLRLIYFSYDVKMKEKGDIPEGYSVSREKKERFSLILESASTNQTSMYLCASSSGVGGLTLNQPQHFGDGTRLSIL.

This clone came up once. The chain joins TRBV2 to TRBJ1-1; D is unresolved. The V end lost 1 base, the J end lost 1 base, and 10 bases lay between the germline ends. The CDR3 loop spans 15 amino acids. In germline, CDR1 is SNHLY, CDR2 FYNNEI. The CDR3 region is CASSEDGLPNTEAFF. The CDR3 DNA sequence: TGTGCCAGCAGTGAAGACGGGTTACCGAACACTGAAGCTTTCTTT. Based on the CDR3 plus reference TRBV2 and TRBJ1-1, the full variable domain is EPEVTQTPSHQVTQMGQEVILRCVPISNHLYFYWYRQILGQKVEFLVSFYNNEISEKSEIFDDQFSVERPDGSNFTLKIRSTKLEDSAMYFCASSEDGLPNTEAFFGQGTRLTVV.

The chain joins TRBV6-2 or TRBV6-3 to TRBJ1-2; D is uncertain. The CDR3 totals 14 residues. Germline CDR1 reads MNHEY; CDR2 reads SVGEGT. Trimming took off 5 bases at V and 2 bases at J, with 12 bases between the two ends. Written as DNA, the CDR3 is TGTGCCAGCAGTACCTCGACGCCAAACTATGGCTACACCTTC. Its protein is CASSTSTPNYGYTF.

This clone was detected only once. Here the CDR3 reads CASFAVGYTF. CDR3 DNA sequence: TGTGCCAGTTTCGCGGTTGGCTACACCTTC. The chain recombines TRBV19 with TRBJ1-2, with D unresolved. Germline lookup yields CDR1 LNHDA and CDR2 SQIVND (reference sequence). V was pared by 8 bases and J by 7 bases, with 8 bases between. CDR3 length: 10 amino acids.

V is TRBV7-2 and J is TRBJ2-1, with 9 bases aligning to TRBD2. The length of the CDR3 is 18 residues. CDR1 and CDR2 (germline): SGHTA, FQGNSA. Unmatched junction bases numbered 10, after V lost 4 bases and J lost 0 bases. The DNA of the CDR3 is TGTGCCAGCAGCTCGGGGGTAGCGGGGGCCCTCTCCTACAATGAGCAGTTCTTC. Translating it yields CASSSGVAGALSYNEQFF.

The rearrangement uses TRBV5-4 and TRBJ1-2, with D unresolved. Trimming pared 2 bases from V and 0 bases from J, leaving 5 bases between. Germline values: CDR1 SGHNT, CDR2 YYREEE (reference sequence). The CDR3 consists of 13 residues. The CDR3 DNA reads as TGTGCCAGCAGCTTCGGAGCTAACTATGGCTACACCTTC. It encodes CASSFGANYGYTF.

The V and J genes are TRBV4-3 and TRBJ1-5, with unresolved D. CDR1 is LGHNA, CDR2 YSLEER, per germline. Trimming cost V 0 bases and J 0 bases, with 18 bases left between them. The CDR3 spans 19 residues. The CDR3 is CASSQESWRNFYSNQPQHF. The DNA for the CDR3 is TGCGCCAGCAGCCAAGAAAGTTGGCGGAACTTCTATAGCAATCAGCCCCAGCATTTT.

This chain uses TRBV24-1 with TRBJ2-5, with 9 bases fitting TRBD1. Trimming removed 4 bases from V and 5 bases from J; junction bases left unmatched: 7. The CDR3 sequence is 15 residues long. Germline values: CDR1 KGHDR, CDR2 SFDVKD. This chain's CDR3 is CATSDPTGGAETQYF. The CDR3 DNA sequence: TGTGCCACCAGTGACCCCACAGGGGGCGCGGAGACCCAGTACTTC.

This chain links TRBV20-1 with TRBJ1-5; D call uncertain. Trimming removed 3 bases at V and 0 bases at J, with 15 bases between. The V gene's germline CDR1 is DFQATT and CDR2 SNEGSKA (reference sequence). This CDR3 comprises 16 residues. The CDR3 spells CSASARSSYSNQPQHF. As DNA, the CDR3 is TGCAGTGCTAGTGCGAGGAGCTCTTATAGCAATCAGCCCCAGCATTTT.